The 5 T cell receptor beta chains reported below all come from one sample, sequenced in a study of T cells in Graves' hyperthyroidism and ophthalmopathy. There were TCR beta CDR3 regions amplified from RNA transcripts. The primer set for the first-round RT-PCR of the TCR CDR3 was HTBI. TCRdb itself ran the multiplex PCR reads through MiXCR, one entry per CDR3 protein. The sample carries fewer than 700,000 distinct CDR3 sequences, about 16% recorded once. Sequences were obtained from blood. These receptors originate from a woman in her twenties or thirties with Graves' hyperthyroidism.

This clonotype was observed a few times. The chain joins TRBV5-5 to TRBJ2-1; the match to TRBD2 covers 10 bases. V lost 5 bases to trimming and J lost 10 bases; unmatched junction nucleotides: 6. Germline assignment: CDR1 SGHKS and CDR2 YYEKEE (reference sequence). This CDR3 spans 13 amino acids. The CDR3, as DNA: TGTGCCAGCAGAGTAGCGGGAGGACTAGAGCAGTTCTTC. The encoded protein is CASRVAGGLEQFF.

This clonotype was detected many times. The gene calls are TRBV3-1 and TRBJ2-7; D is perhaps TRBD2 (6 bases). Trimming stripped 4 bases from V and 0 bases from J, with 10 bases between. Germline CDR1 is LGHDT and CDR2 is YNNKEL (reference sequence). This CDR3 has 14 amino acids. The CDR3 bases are TGTGCCAGCAGCCCGGGACTCTACTCCTACGAGCAGTACTTC. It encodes CASSPGLYSYEQYF.

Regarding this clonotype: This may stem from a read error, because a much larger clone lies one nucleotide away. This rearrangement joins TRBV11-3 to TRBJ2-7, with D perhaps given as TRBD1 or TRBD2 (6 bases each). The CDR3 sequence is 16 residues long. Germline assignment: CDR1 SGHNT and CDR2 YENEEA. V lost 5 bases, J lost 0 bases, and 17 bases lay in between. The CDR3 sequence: CASSRNGGLSSYEQYF. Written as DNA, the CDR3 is TGTGCCAGCAGCAGGAACGGGGGCCTAAGCTCCTACGAGCAGTACTTC.

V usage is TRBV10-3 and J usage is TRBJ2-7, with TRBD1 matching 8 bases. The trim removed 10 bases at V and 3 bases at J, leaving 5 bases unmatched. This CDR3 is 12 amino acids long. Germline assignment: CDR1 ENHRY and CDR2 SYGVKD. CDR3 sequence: CASAQGGYEQYF. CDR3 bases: TGTGCCAGTGCACAGGGGGGCTACGAGCAGTACTTC.

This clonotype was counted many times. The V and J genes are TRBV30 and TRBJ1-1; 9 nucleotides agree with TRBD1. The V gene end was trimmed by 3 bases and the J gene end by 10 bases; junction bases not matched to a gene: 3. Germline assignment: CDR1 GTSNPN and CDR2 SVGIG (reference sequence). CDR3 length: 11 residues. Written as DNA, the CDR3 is TGTGCCTGGAGAGGGACAGGGAGAGCTTTCTTT. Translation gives CAWRGTGRAFF.